These T cell receptor beta chains were read from a single sample in a study of Graves' ophthalmopathy and Graves' hyperthyroidism. TCRdb used MiXCR to reprocess the multiplex PCR reads, holding one entry per CDR3 protein. The repertoire holds over 650,000 distinct CDR3 sequences, with 35% to 45% as singletons. Sequenced input: peripheral blood. Source of these receptors: an adult man with Graves' ophthalmopathy. CDR3s include the opening cysteine and the closing phenylalanine or tryptophan. The D gene is left open where the match is weak. Some rows mark clone size as missing; the rest say once, few, many or name a class of expanded clone.

V	size	J	D	CDR3	DNA
TRBV12-5	.	TRBJ1-5	.	CASGLSYLGSQPQHF	TGTGCTAGTGGTTTGAGCTATCTGGGCAGTCAGCCCCAGCATTTT
TRBV2	.	TRBJ1-5	.	CASSASSAQVSNQPQHF	TGTGCCAGCAGTGCTAGTTCGGCCCAGGTTAGCAATCAGCCCCAGCATTTT
TRBV7-9	.	TRBJ2-3	.	CASSYDSTDTQYF	TGTGCCAGCAGCTATGACAGCACAGATACGCAGTATTTT
TRBV29-1	once	TRBJ2-1	TRBD2	CSVDGTSVYNEQFF	TGCAGCGTTGATGGGACTAGCGTCTACAATGAGCAGTTCTTC
TRBV4-1	many	TRBJ2-5	.	CASSQDRRTNYIETQYF	TGCGCCAGCAGCCAAGATCGGAGGACAAACTACATAGAGACCCAGTACTTC
TRBV15	.	TRBJ1-2	TRBD1	CATSSGQGNGYTF	TGTGCCACCAGCAGTGGACAGGGTAATGGCTACACCTTC
TRBV6-1	many	TRBJ1-5	TRBD1	CASSEPLGQGGGQPQHF	TGTGCCAGCAGTGAACCCCTCGGACAGGGAGGAGGGCAGCCCCAGCATTTT
TRBV2	.	TRBJ1-6	.	CASMEGRIDSPLHF	TGTGCCAGCATGGAGGGCAGGATCGATTCACCCCTCCACTTT
TRBV4-1	.	TRBJ1-2	TRBD1	CASSQERTGGHYGYTF	TGCGCCAGCAGCCAAGAAAGGACAGGGGGCCACTATGGCTACACCTTC
TRBV6-4	few	TRBJ2-7	.	CASSHAGPYEQYF	TGTGCCAGCAGTCATGCAGGACCCTACGAGCAGTACTTC
TRBV7-2	many	TRBJ2-5	TRBD2	CASSLVAGGAQETQYF	TGTGCCAGCAGCTTAGTAGCGGGAGGGGCACAAGAGACCCAGTACTTC
TRBV10-3	many	TRBJ1-2	TRBD1	CATKPSTGDYGYTF	TGTGCCACCAAACCTTCGACAGGGGACTATGGCTACACCTTC
TRBV19	.	TRBJ2-6	.	CASTLDTRSSGANVLTF	TGTGCCAGTACCCTGGACACGCGTAGCTCTGGGGCCAACGTCCTGACTTTC
TRBV9	.	TRBJ2-2	.	CATYAANTGELFF	TGTGCTACGTACGCGGCGAACACCGGGGAGCTGTTTTTT
TRBV7-2	.	TRBJ1-2	TRBD1	CASSHKGGGYTF	TGTGCCAGCAGCCACAAAGGGGGCGGCTACACCTTC
TRBV20-1	many	TRBJ1-5	.	CSASRGTDQPQHF	TGCAGTGCTAGCAGGGGAACCGATCAGCCCCAGCATTTT
TRBV6-5	.	TRBJ2-5	.	CASSYSPSAETQYF	TGTGCCAGCAGTTACTCGCCTAGCGCCGAGACCCAGTACTTC
TRBV25-1	.	TRBJ2-5	TRBD2	CASSAVLAGGETQYF	TGTGCCAGCAGTGCCGTACTAGCGGGGGGGGAGACCCAGTACTTC
TRBV4-3	many	TRBJ1-5	.	CASSHNSYSQPQHF	TGCGCCAGCAGCCACAACAGCTACAGTCAGCCCCAGCATTTT
TRBV15	many	TRBJ2-5	.	CATSRRSGETQYF	TGTGCCACCAGCCGCAGGAGTGGTGAGACCCAGTACTTC
TRBV7-8	many	TRBJ1-6	.	CASSPTPDSPVGSLHF	TGTGCCAGCAGCCCCACGCCCGACAGTCCGGTAGGGTCCCTCCACTTT
TRBV19	.	TRBJ1-1	.	CASSLRGGGTEAFF	TGTGCCAGTAGTTTAAGGGGGGGGGGCACTGAAGCTTTCTTT
TRBV4-2	few	TRBJ2-2	TRBD2	CASSPTSGITGELFF	TGTGCCAGCAGCCCGACTAGCGGGATCACCGGGGAGCTGTTTTTT
TRBV7-6	.	TRBJ1-2	.	CASSFSPSGTRYGYTF	TGTGCCAGCAGTTTCTCTCCCTCCGGGACCCGATATGGCTACACCTTC
TRBV29-1	.	TRBJ2-7	TRBD1	CSVGQGVDSPYEQYF	TGCAGCGTTGGACAGGGAGTGGACAGCCCCTACGAGCAGTACTTC
TRBV29-1	.	TRBJ1-1	.	CSLQQGALAEAFF	TGCAGCCTGCAACAGGGCGCCCTCGCTGAAGCTTTCTTT
TRBV10-2	few	TRBJ2-7	TRBD1	CASSPGTGTYF	TGCGCCAGCAGCCCCGGGACAGGGACCTACTTC
TRBV6-6	many	TRBJ1-3	.	CASSSPTLPHF	TGTGCCAGCAGTTCCCCGACTCTCCCCCATTTT
TRBV25-1	many	TRBJ2-7	.	CASSESTEQYF	TGTGCCAGCAGTGAATCCACTGAGCAGTACTTC
TRBV10-3	.	TRBJ2-2	.	CASTSGGGELFF	TGTGCCAGCACTTCCGGGGGCGGGGAGCTGTTTTTT
TRBV19	.	TRBJ1-4	TRBD1	CASSGAGGEKLFF	TGTGCCAGTAGTGGCGCAGGGGGCGAAAAACTGTTTTTT
TRBV7-9	.	TRBJ1-2	TRBD1	CASSFRPGTGRRGYTF	TGTGCCAGCAGCTTCCGTCCCGGGACAGGGAGGAGGGGCTACACCTTC
TRBV19	few	TRBJ2-7	.	CASSNLDREGSEQYF	TGTGCCAGTAGTAACTTGGACAGGGAGGGGAGCGAGCAGTACTTC
TRBV19	.	TRBJ2-6	TRBD2	CASRRLAGGSGANVLTF	TGTGCCAGTAGGAGACTAGCGGGGGGCTCTGGGGCCAACGTCCTGACTTTC
TRBV2	.	TRBJ1-4	.	CASSASQYNEKLFF	TGTGCCAGCAGTGCTAGTCAGTATAATGAAAAACTGTTTTTT
TRBV29-1	.	TRBJ1-1	.	CSATGTFTEAFF	TGCAGCGCTACAGGGACGTTCACTGAAGCTTTCTTT
TRBV15	many	TRBJ2-7	.	CATSTQRSPREQYF	TGTGCCACCAGCACCCAGCGGAGCCCTCGGGAGCAGTACTTC
TRBV12-5	.	TRBJ2-7	TRBD1	CASGPGSGTATYEQYF	TGTGCTAGTGGTCCGGGATCCGGGACAGCTACCTACGAGCAGTACTTC
TRBV29-1	.	TRBJ1-1	.	CSVGGPAEAFF	TGCAGCGTTGGAGGGCCGGCGGAAGCTTTCTTT
TRBV6-5	.	TRBJ2-7	TRBD1	CASSYLGTGNSYEQYF	TGTGCCAGCAGTTACTTGGGGACAGGGAACTCCTACGAGCAGTACTTC
TRBV4-1	.	TRBJ2-7	TRBD2	CASSQEIAGGRREQYF	TGCGCCAGCAGCCAAGAGATAGCGGGAGGGCGAAGGGAGCAGTACTTC
TRBV7-8	.	TRBJ2-7	.	CASSLVGQTYEQYF	TGTGCCAGCAGCTTAGTGGGACAAACCTACGAGCAGTACTTC